In this sample, the clone carrying this T cell receptor (beta chain) turned up once. Its specificity is unknown. V lost 8 bases and J lost 1, with 16 bases in between. CDR1 and CDR2 from the germline V gene are SGHRS and YFSETQ. The CDR3 sequence is 15 residues long. The sample comes from a study of persistence of HIV-infected CD4 T cells. About the research overall: Anti-CD3/anti-CD28 beads activated more cells than antigen stimulation did.

Study results and limitations: TCR analyses could not target the rare provirus-carrying CMV-responding cells. Degenerate expanded CDR3beta sequences were enriched among CMV- and Gag-responding cells.

Nonspecific anti-CD3/anti-CD28 bead stimulation represents the broad CD4+ T cell repertoire. Responding CD4+ T cells were sorted by upregulation of both CD40 ligand and CD69. Sequencing used immunoSEQ version 4 in survey mode. Sequencing was performed with immunoSEQ multiplex PCR; in TCRdb, only in-frame clones are kept and a portion is missing. The sample gives about 43,000 clones, around 92% of which show up once; approximately 0.97% is in the top ten. The sequence derives from an adult man with HIV who was CMV-seropositive. The chain uses TRBV5-1 and TRBJ2-4; D uncertain. The sample here was CD4+ T cells sorted from PBMCs after roughly 18-hour stimulation, taken from a patient who received antiretroviral therapy. DNA for the CDR3: TGCGCCAGTTCCCCCTTACCCGGGGCCAAAAACATTCAGTACTTC. It encodes CASSPLPGAKNIQYF.